The present TCR beta chain was sequenced within a study of T cell changes during pregnancy in multiple sclerosis. CDR3 length: 13 amino acids. V was trimmed by 4 bases and J by 4 bases, leaving 9 bases between them. Germline loops: CDR1 MGHRA, CDR2 YSYEKL. This table comes from immunoSEQ multiplex PCR, and its TCRdb copy is limited to in-frame clones, with some not included. Among over 25,000 clones, roughly 91% were seen once, and the ten largest hold about 7.5%. The source of this sequence is a female donor with multiple sclerosis, enrolled in a pregnancy study. The sample in question was CD8+ T cells from peripheral blood mononuclear cells, obtained before pregnancy. V is TRBV4-1 and J is TRBJ2-3; D gene uncertain. The CDR3 region has the DNA TGCGCCAGCAGCCCACGGGTGGCAGATACGCAGTATTTT. Translated: CASSPRVADTQYF.